A single sample gave rise to the 4 T cell receptor beta chains below, sequenced in a study of T-cell memory formation after mild COVID-19. Each CDR3 protein gets one entry after TCRdb re-called the 5' RACE reads with MiXCR. The repertoire holds about 350,000 distinct CDR3 sequences, with approximately 15% as singletons. The sequencing input was PBMCs or a T cell subset sorted from them (not recorded which). These receptors came from a man between 18 and 35 years old who had mild COVID-19 (a few samples of this study predate the infection). Cell type and time point are not known.

This clonotype was observed a few times. The chain is built from TRBV5-1 and TRBJ2-7, with TRBD2 matching over 12 bases. There are 16 residues in the CDR3. Unmatched junction bases numbered 8, after V lost 3 bases and J lost 4 bases. From germline, CDR1 is SGHRS and CDR2 YFSETQ. The CDR3 DNA is TGCGCCAGCAGCTATCGACTAGCGGGGGCTAATTACGAGCAGTACTTC. This encodes CASSYRLAGANYEQYF.

The rearrangement links TRBV4-3 to TRBJ2-7; D is unclear. The CDR3 is 10 amino acids. Trimming pared 3 bases from V and 6 bases from J, leaving 3 bases between. The V gene's germline CDR1 is LGHNA and CDR2 YSLEER. CDR3 residues: CASSHSEQYF. The CDR3 DNA follows: TGCGCCAGCAGCCACAGCGAGCAGTACTTC.

This clonotype has only a few counts. This chain links TRBV3-1 with TRBJ1-2; D possibly corresponds to TRBD1 (5 bases). V was shortened by 5 bases and J by 1 base, with 17 bases between the two germline ends. The CDR3 runs 16 residues. Germline CDR1 is LGHDT and CDR2 is YNNKEL (reference sequence). CDR3 amino acids: CASSFGGGTSNYGYTF. CDR3 DNA: TGTGCCAGCAGCTTCGGCGGGGGGACGAGTAACTATGGCTACACCTTC.

A few counts support this clonotype. The chain carries TRBV18 and TRBJ2-1; 9 nucleotides match TRBD2. Per germline, CDR1 KGHSH and CDR2 LQKENI. CDR3 length: 18 amino acids. V shed 3 bases, J shed 5 bases, and the junction held 14 bases outside the gene matches. The CDR3 nucleotides read TGTGCCAGCTCACCGTTCGACCCGGCTAGCGGGGTCCACAATGAGCAGTTCTTC. Its translation: CASSPFDPASGVHNEQFF.